This T cell receptor beta chain was captured in a study of shared clonotypes between healthy human individuals. Study results and caveats: Blood was the only sampled material, and tissue repertoires likely differ.

The CDR3 is made up of 14 amino acids. Looked up from germline, CDR1 is SGHTA and CDR2 is FQGNSA. The ends were cut back, 7 bases at V and 1 base at J, with 12 bases in the middle. Original processing methods: Quality scores were absent from the junction-only immunoSEQ sequences, so filtering differed. This table comes from immunoSEQ multiplex PCR, and its TCRdb copy is limited to in-frame clones, with some not included. V, J and clone size reflect that table, while D and trimming were determined from the DNA. The table shows 2,500,000 or so clones, with roughly 93% occurring only once. On this clone itself: The antigen is unknown.

The sample taken for sequencing was naive CD4+ T cells from PBMCs. Subset defined: CD45RA+ positively selected. The chain links TRBV7-2 to TRBJ2-3; D may be TRBD1 (5 bases). The sequence was obtained from a man aged 18 to 30 in good health. Some clones in this sample may be carry-over from other donors' samples. The CDR3 here is CASTIDSRTDTQYF. The CDR3 DNA reads as TGTGCCAGCACCATTGACAGCCGCACAGATACGCAGTATTTT.